These 20 T cell receptor beta chains share one sample of origin, sequenced in a study of OX40 agonist ivuxolimab in advanced cancers. TCRdb's table, derived via immunoSEQ multiplex PCR, lists solely in-frame clones and lacks some. Of around 64,000 clones in the sample, 87% were seen once. The sample here was CD4+ or CD8+ T cells sorted from blood, taken in a trial of the OX40 agonist ivuxolimab. The receptor source for this set is an adult with an advanced solid tumor such as melanoma, head and neck, liver or kidney cancer.

The rearrangement links TRBV7-9 to TRBJ2-3; 11 bases align to TRBD2. Germline V CDR1 and CDR2: SEHNR, FQNEAQ (reference sequence). The trim removed 4 bases at V and 2 bases at J, leaving 5 bases unmatched. This CDR3 is built from 16 residues. The CDR3 is CASSSGTSGFTDTQYF. CDR3 DNA sequence: TGTGCCAGCAGCTCTGGGACTAGCGGCTTCACAGATACGCAGTATTTT.

V and J are TRBV5-5 and TRBJ1-4, with 9 bases aligning to TRBD1. The CDR3 sequence is 15 residues long. Germline CDR1 reads SGHKS; CDR2 reads YYEKEE (reference sequence). J lost 8 bases, V lost 4 bases, and 9 bases had no gene match. CDR3 nucleotide sequence: TGTGCCAGCAGCACCTGGACAGGGGAGGGGGAAAAACTGTTTTTT. Translated: CASSTWTGEGEKLFF.

The V call is TRBV7-2, the J call TRBJ2-2, with D perhaps TRBD1 or TRBD2 (5 bases each). This CDR3 is built from 17 residues. Germline V lookup: CDR1 SGHTA, CDR2 FQGNSA. Trimming removed 2 bases from V and 6 bases from J, with 19 bases in between. The CDR3 DNA sequence: TGTGCCAGCAGCTTATACCGGGACCCCCTTTTGGCCGGGGAGCTGTTTTTT. Protein: CASSLYRDPLLAGELFF.

The rearrangement links TRBV11-3 to TRBJ2-1; TRBD1 matches 7 bases. V lost 5 bases, J lost 2 bases, and 3 bases stayed unmatched. Germline-derived CDR1 and CDR2 are SGHNT and YENEEA. The CDR3 loop spans 14 amino acids. The CDR3 coding sequence is TGTGCCAGCAGCCTCGGGACAGCCTACAATGAGCAGTTCTTC. Translation gives CASSLGTAYNEQFF.

V gene TRBV30 combines with J gene TRBJ1-3; D possibly corresponds to TRBD1 (5 bases). The V and J ends lost 3 bases and 2 bases respectively, with 5 bases between them. From germline, CDR1 is GTSNPN and CDR2 SVGIG (reference sequence). The CDR3 extends over 12 amino acids. In DNA, the CDR3 is TGTGCCTGGAGGGGGGCTGGAAACACCATATATTTT. This encodes CAWRGAGNTIYF. Full variable domain (rest looked up from reference TRBV30 and TRBJ1-3): SQTIHQWPATLVQPVGSPLSLECTVEGTSNPNLYWYRQAAGRGLQLLFYSVGIGQISSEVPQNLSASRPQDRQFILSSKKLLLSDSGFYLCAWRGAGNTIYFGEGSWLTVV.

The chain recombines TRBV2 with TRBJ2-7; 8 nucleotides line up with TRBD1. Germline trimming cut 5 bases from V and 6 bases from J; bases unmatched to any gene: 6. This CDR3 is built from 13 residues. CDR1 is SNHLY, CDR2 FYNNEI, per germline. The CDR3, as DNA: TGTGCCAGCAGTATAGGACAGGGAGGCGAGCAGTACTTC. It encodes CASSIGQGGEQYF.

The chain recombines TRBV6-6 with TRBJ2-1; 9 bases are a match to TRBD2. Germline values: CDR1 MNHNY, CDR2 SVGAGI (reference sequence). This CDR3 has 15 amino acids. The ends lost 7 bases at V and 4 bases at J; junction bases unmatched: 8. The CDR3 sequence: CASTSGTRSYNEQFF. CDR3 sequence (DNA): TGTGCCAGCACTAGCGGGACAAGGTCATACAATGAGCAGTTCTTC.

The chain couples TRBV11-2 to TRBJ2-3; 9 bases are a match to TRBD1. CDR1 SGHAT and CDR2 FQNNGV come from the germline V gene. Trimming removed 1 base from V and 2 bases from J; junction bases left unmatched: 4. This CDR3 is built from 16 residues. This CDR3 is CASSLVGTGHTDTQYF. The CDR3 DNA is TGTGCCAGCAGCTTAGTCGGGACAGGGCACACAGATACGCAGTATTTT.

The chain combines TRBV18 with TRBJ2-3, with 10 bases lining up with TRBD2. The V segment lost 3 bases and the J segment 3 bases; nucleotides outside the gene matches: 9. Germline lookup yields CDR1 KGHSH and CDR2 LQKENI. This CDR3 spans 17 amino acids. The CDR3 is CASSPPKRGGKTDTQYF. The CDR3 bases are TGTGCCAGCTCACCCCCAAAGCGGGGGGGCAAAACAGATACGCAGTATTTT.

V usage is TRBV27 and J usage is TRBJ2-1; possible D gene TRBD1, 5 bases. The V gene lost 2 bases and the J gene lost 1 base, with 12 bases spanning the gap. The CDR3 spans 16 residues. The germline V gene has CDR1 MNHEY and CDR2 SMNVEV (reference sequence). The CDR3 coding sequence is TGTGCCAGCAGTTTAAGGGGCTGGCAGTCCTACAATGAGCAGTTCTTC. Translated: CASSLRGWQSYNEQFF.

The V gene is TRBV18, the J gene TRBJ2-7; 7 positions match TRBD2. This CDR3 region has 13 residues. Germline-derived CDR1 and CDR2 are KGHSH and LQKENI. The ends lost 5 bases at V and 4 bases at J; junction bases unmatched: 5. The CDR3 sequence: CASSAGTTYEQYF. The CDR3, as DNA: TGTGCCAGCTCAGCCGGGACTACATACGAGCAGTACTTC.

The genes are TRBV27 and TRBJ2-5; D might be TRBD2 (5 bases). The germline CDR1 and CDR2 sequences are MNHEY and SMNVEV (reference sequence). CDR3 size: 17 residues. V was shortened by 2 bases and J by 5 bases, with 21 bases between the two germline ends. In DNA, the CDR3 is TGTGCCAGCAGTTTACCGACCGTTGCGAGGGTTGGGGAGACCCAGTACTTC. Protein product: CASSLPTVARVGETQYF.

The rearrangement links TRBV5-1 to TRBJ2-1; perhaps D is TRBD1 or TRBD2 (6 bases each). The germline gives CDR1 SGHRS, CDR2 YFSETQ. The length of the CDR3 is 13 residues. Trimming removed 3 bases from V and 9 bases from J, with 13 bases in between. DNA of the CDR3: TGCGCCAGCAGCTCAGGGGAGGTGGTTGAGCAGTTCTTC. Its protein is CASSSGEVVEQFF.

CDR3 sequence reads: CASSSGPSQETQYF. DNA of the CDR3: TGCGCCAGCAGCTCCGGACCTAGCCAAGAGACCCAGTACTTC. The genes are TRBV5-1 and TRBJ2-5; D ambiguous. The V gene lost 3 bases and the J gene lost 1 base, with 10 bases spanning the gap. Germline lookup yields CDR1 SGHRS and CDR2 YFSETQ. The CDR3 consists of 14 residues.

The CDR3 coding sequence is TGCGCCAGCAGCTCGGGGACTAGCGGGAGGAACAATGAGCAGTTCTTC. Amino acid sequence: CASSSGTSGRNNEQFF. The J gene is TRBJ2-1, the V gene TRBV5-1; 15 bases match TRBD2. The CDR3 sequence is 16 residues long. Germline V gives CDR1 SGHRS, CDR2 YFSETQ. With V trimmed by 3 bases and J by 5 bases, 3 bases remained unmatched.

The V and J genes are TRBV5-5 and TRBJ2-2; weak D call: TRBD1 (6 bases). Trimming removed 3 bases from V and 0 bases from J, with 9 bases in between. The CDR3 consists of 15 residues. Germline V CDR1 and CDR2: SGHKS, YYEKEE (reference sequence). The CDR3 region is CASSSRDTNTGELFF. In DNA form, the CDR3 reads TGTGCCAGCAGCTCCCGGGACACGAACACCGGGGAGCTGTTTTTT. The full variable domain, in which reference TRBV5-5 and TRBJ2-2 provide the parts outside the CDR3, is DAGVTQSPTHLIKTRGQQVTLRCSPISGHKSVSWYQQVLGQGPQFIFQYYEKEERGRGNFPDRFSARQFPNYSSELNVNALLLGDSALYLCASSSRDTNTGELFFGEGSRLTVL.

This clone showed up just a few times. The rearrangement joins TRBV7-9 to TRBJ1-6, with D unclear. Germline V CDR1 and CDR2: SEHNR, FQNEAQ (reference sequence). This CDR3 is 11 amino acids long. V lost 1 base to trimming and J lost 8 bases, with 0 bases between them. The CDR3 sequence: CASSLDSPLHF. The CDR3 DNA sequence: TGTGCCAGCAGCTTAGATTCACCCCTCCACTTT.

The CDR3 DNA follows: TGTGCCATCAGTGAAGGGGCAACTAGCAATCAGCCCCAGCATTTT. This translates into CAISEGATSNQPQHF. The chain employs TRBV10-3 and TRBJ1-5, with D tentatively TRBD1 (5 bases). The V end was cut by 3 bases, the J end by 0 bases, with 9 bases between. The CDR3 loop spans 15 amino acids. Germline V CDR1 and CDR2: ENHRY, SYGVKD.

The rearrangement joins TRBV2 to TRBJ1-2; 9 bases are shared with TRBD1. This CDR3 has 20 amino acids. Germline V lookup: CDR1 SNHLY, CDR2 FYNNEI. V shed 6 bases, J shed 4 bases, and the junction held 24 bases outside the gene matches. This CDR3 is CASRVRHTPTGTGPAYGYTF. In DNA, the CDR3 is TGTGCCAGCAGAGTCCGCCATACTCCAACCGGGACAGGGCCCGCCTATGGCTACACCTTC. The full variable domain, in which reference TRBV2 and TRBJ1-2 provide the parts outside the CDR3, is EPEVTQTPSHQVTQMGQEVILRCVPISNHLYFYWYRQILGQKVEFLVSFYNNEISEKSEIFDDQFSVERPDGSNFTLKIRSTKLEDSAMYFCASRVRHTPTGTGPAYGYTFGSGTRLTVV.

The genes are TRBV5-6 and TRBJ1-4; no firm D call. This CDR3 region has 14 residues. Germline values: CDR1 SGHDT, CDR2 YYEEEE. Trimming left V 4 bases short and J 10 bases short, with 17 bases between. CDR3 amino acids: CASSRPSQGGKLFF. The CDR3 DNA sequence: TGTGCCAGCAGCCGCCCCAGTCAAGGCGGAAAACTGTTTTTT.